This entry is about one T cell receptor (beta chain). The record originates from a study of control samples from healthy donors and cancer patients. The CDR3 runs to 14 residues. Germline CDR1 and CDR2: ENHRY and SYGVKD. V lost 4 bases, J lost 4 bases, and 13 bases lay in between. Data came from immunoSEQ multiplex PCR; TCRdb stores just in-frame clones and leaves some out. Among 90,000 to 130,000 clones, 85% to 90% were seen once, and the ten largest hold 3.5% to 4%. Sequencing input: PBMCs. The V and J genes are TRBV10-3 and TRBJ1-1, with D possibly matching TRBD1 (5 bases). The clonotype comes from a woman aged 55 to 70 with lung cancer. CDR3 amino acids: CAISGRARSTEAFF. The DNA for the CDR3 is TGTGCCATCAGTGGCAGGGCTAGGAGCACTGAAGCTTTCTTT.